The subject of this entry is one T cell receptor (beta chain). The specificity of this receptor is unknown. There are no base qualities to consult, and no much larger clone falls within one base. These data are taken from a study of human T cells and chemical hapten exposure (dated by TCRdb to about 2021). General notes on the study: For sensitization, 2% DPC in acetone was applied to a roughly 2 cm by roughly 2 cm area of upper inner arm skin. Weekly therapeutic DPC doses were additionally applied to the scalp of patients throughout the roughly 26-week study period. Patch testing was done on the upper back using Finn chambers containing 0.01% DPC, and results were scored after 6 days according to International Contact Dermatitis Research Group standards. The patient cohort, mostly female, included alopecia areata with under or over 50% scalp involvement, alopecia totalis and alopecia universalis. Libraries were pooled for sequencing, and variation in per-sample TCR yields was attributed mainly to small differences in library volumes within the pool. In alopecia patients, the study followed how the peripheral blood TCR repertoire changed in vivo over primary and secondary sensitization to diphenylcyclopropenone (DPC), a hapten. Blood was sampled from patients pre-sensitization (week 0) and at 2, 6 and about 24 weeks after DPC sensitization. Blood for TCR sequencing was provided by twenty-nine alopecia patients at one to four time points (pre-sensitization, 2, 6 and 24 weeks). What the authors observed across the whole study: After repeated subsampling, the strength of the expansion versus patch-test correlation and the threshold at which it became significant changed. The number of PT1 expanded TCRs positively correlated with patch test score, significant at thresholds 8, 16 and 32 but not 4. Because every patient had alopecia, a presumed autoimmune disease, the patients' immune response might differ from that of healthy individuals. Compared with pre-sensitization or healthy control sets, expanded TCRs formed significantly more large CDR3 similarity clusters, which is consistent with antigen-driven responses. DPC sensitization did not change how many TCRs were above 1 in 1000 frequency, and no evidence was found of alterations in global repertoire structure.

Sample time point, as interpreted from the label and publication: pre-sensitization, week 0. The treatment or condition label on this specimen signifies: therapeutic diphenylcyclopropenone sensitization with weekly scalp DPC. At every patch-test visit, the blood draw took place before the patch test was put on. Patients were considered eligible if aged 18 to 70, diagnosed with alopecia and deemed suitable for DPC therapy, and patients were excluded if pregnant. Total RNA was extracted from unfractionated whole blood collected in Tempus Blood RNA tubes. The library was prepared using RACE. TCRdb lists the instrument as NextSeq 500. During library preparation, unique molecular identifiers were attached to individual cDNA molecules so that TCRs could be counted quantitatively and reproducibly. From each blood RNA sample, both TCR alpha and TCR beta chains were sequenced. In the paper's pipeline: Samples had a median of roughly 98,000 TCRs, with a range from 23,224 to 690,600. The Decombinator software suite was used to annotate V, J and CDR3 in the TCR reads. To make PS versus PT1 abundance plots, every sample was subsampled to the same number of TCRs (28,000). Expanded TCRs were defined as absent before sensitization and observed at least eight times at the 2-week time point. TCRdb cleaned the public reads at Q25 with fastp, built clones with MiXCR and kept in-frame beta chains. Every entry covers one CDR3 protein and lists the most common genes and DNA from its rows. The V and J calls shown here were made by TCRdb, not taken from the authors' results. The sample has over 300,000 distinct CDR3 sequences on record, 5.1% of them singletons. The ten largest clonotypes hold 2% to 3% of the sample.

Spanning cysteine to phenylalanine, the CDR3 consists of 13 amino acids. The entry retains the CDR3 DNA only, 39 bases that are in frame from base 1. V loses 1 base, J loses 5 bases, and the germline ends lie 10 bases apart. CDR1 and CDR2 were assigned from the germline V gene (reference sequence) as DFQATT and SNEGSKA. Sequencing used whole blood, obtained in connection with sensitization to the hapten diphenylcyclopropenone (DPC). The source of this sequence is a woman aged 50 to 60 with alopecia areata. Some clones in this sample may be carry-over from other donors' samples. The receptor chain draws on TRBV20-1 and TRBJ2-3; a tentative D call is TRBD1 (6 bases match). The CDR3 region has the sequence CSARGPGVDTQYF. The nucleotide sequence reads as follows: TGCAGTGCTAGAGGCCCAGGGGTAGATACGCAGTATTTT.